The 26 T cell receptor beta chains reported below all come from one sample, sequenced in a study of cytomegalovirus exposure and HLA in healthy donors. Primers included in the PCR were 60 Vbeta and 13 Jbeta primers. The data were produced by immunoSEQ multiplex PCR, yet TCRdb's version contains in-frame clones alone and is incomplete. The repertoire has 100,000 to 150,000 clones, approximately 90% of them found once; the top ten carry about 5%. Sample: PBMCs. Every receptor here comes from a young woman in good health and CMV-seronegative.

This chain links TRBV2 with TRBJ2-5; 14 nucleotides line up with TRBD2. J lost 3 bases, V lost 3 bases, and 6 bases had no gene match. The germline gives CDR1 SNHLY, CDR2 FYNNEI. This CDR3 spans 17 amino acids. The CDR3 DNA reads as TGTGCCAGCAGTGACCCTTCGGGACTAGCGGGAGAAGAGACCCAGTACTTC. Protein sequence: CASSDPSGLAGEETQYF. Full variable domain (remainder filled in from reference TRBV2 and TRBJ2-5): EPEVTQTPSHQVTQMGQEVILRCVPISNHLYFYWYRQILGQKVEFLVSFYNNEISEKSEIFDDQFSVERPDGSNFTLKIRSTKLEDSAMYFCASSDPSGLAGEETQYFGPGTRLLVL.

The chain is built from TRBV2 and TRBJ2-2; maybe TRBD2 (6 bases). V was shortened by 3 bases and J by 8 bases, with 13 bases between the two germline ends. Germline V gives CDR1 SNHLY, CDR2 FYNNEI. The CDR3 spans 14 residues. This chain's CDR3 is CASSETTRSGELFF. CDR3 bases: TGTGCCAGCAGTGAGACGACTAGATCGGGGGAGCTGTTTTTT.

This sequence joins TRBV2 and TRBJ2-5; D might be TRBD1 (6 bases). Matching the DNA end better, TRBJ2-7 makes the J call doubtful. CDR3 size: 14 residues. The germline V gene encodes CDR1 SNHLY and CDR2 FYNNEI. The CDR3 DNA reads TGTGCCAGCAGGGTTGAAACAGGGCCCTACGAGCAGTACTTC. Amino acids: CASRVETGPYEQYF.

This sequence joins TRBV4-1 and TRBJ2-7, with 7 bases identical to TRBD1. Trimming at V came to 4 bases and at J to 5 bases, leaving 8 bases not matched to a gene. CDR3 length: 14 amino acids. Per germline, CDR1 MGHRA and CDR2 YSYEKL. The CDR3 bases are TGCGCCAGCAGCCTCGGGACAGAGGTAGACGAGCAGTACTTC. Its protein product is CASSLGTEVDEQYF.

V usage is TRBV5-1 and J usage is TRBJ1-5, with 7 bases lining up with TRBD1. The trim removed 0 bases at V and 5 bases at J, leaving 8 bases unmatched. In germline, CDR1 is SGHRS, CDR2 YFSETQ. The CDR3 is made up of 16 amino acids. CDR3 residues: CASSLGTGSYHQPQHF. CDR3 DNA: TGCGCCAGCAGCTTGGGGACAGGCAGTTATCATCAGCCCCAGCATTTT.

The rearrangement links TRBV29-1 to TRBJ1-1; D ambiguous. This CDR3 is built from 15 residues. Germline loops: CDR1 SQVTM, CDR2 ANQGSEA. Deletions cut 7 bases from V and 0 bases from J, with 18 bases between. The CDR3 is CSASVRGGLNTEAFF. In DNA form, the CDR3 reads TGCAGCGCCTCGGTCCGGGGAGGGTTGAACACTGAAGCTTTCTTT.

V and J are TRBV9 and TRBJ2-3; possible D gene TRBD1, 9 bases. Germline CDR1 and CDR2: SGDLS and YYNGEE. The ends were cut back, 2 bases at V and 3 bases at J, with 28 bases in the middle. The CDR3 sequence is 20 residues long. CDR3 in DNA: TGTGCCAGCAGCGTCGGGGACAGGGAGTTAGCGGGACATCCTACAGATACGCAGTATTTT. It encodes CASSVGDRELAGHPTDTQYF.

This chain connects TRBV2 to TRBJ2-1; D not resolved. Germline loops: CDR1 SNHLY, CDR2 FYNNEI. The CDR3 consists of 14 residues. Trimming took off 6 bases at V and 8 bases at J, with 17 bases between the two ends. The CDR3 loop reads CASRATLLGHEQFF. CDR3 coding DNA: TGTGCCAGCAGAGCCACACTTCTAGGCCATGAGCAGTTCTTC.

This sequence joins TRBV5-1 and TRBJ2-5; 10 bases fit TRBD2. The J segment lost 5 bases and the V segment lost 4 bases, leaving 20 bases of the junction unmatched. Germline CDR1 and CDR2: SGHRS and YFSETQ. CDR3 size: 19 residues. The CDR3 sequence: CASSNQFRTSGAPGETQYF. The CDR3 nucleotides are TGCGCCAGCAGCAATCAATTCAGGACTAGCGGTGCCCCGGGGGAGACCCAGTACTTC.

The gene calls are TRBV5-4 and TRBJ2-7; possibly TRBD2 for D (6 bases). The V gene lost 2 bases and the J gene lost 7 bases, with 13 bases spanning the gap. The CDR3 covers 13 residues. Germline V lookup: CDR1 SGHNT, CDR2 YYREEE (reference sequence). The CDR3 loop reads CASSLWGAGEQYF. In DNA, the CDR3 is TGTGCCAGCAGCTTATGGGGAGCGGGTGAGCAGTACTTC.

V usage is TRBV28 and J usage is TRBJ1-1; 7 bases agree with TRBD1. CDR1 is MDHEN, CDR2 SYDVKM, per germline. V shed 4 bases and J 1 base; nucleotides not matched to a gene: 6. The CDR3 covers 15 residues. The CDR3, as DNA: TGTGCCAGCAGTTACAGGCGGGACAGGAACACTGAAGCTTTCTTT. It yields the protein CASSYRRDRNTEAFF.

The CDR3 region is CASTSPRQSNYGYTF. CDR3 coding DNA: TGTGCCAGTACTAGTCCGAGACAGTCTAACTATGGCTACACCTTC. The chain uses TRBV19 and TRBJ1-2; D perhaps matches TRBD1 (5 bases). With 7 bases removed from V and 0 bases from J, the gap between germline ends came to 15 bases. CDR1 is LNHDA, CDR2 SQIVND, per germline (reference sequence). CDR3 size: 15 residues.

This clone was found a few times. This chain connects TRBV4-2 to TRBJ2-6; 11 bases map to TRBD2. V lost 3 bases, J lost 0 bases, and 16 bases stayed unmatched. Germline V gene data show CDR1 as LGHNA and CDR2 as YNFKEQ. This CDR3 has 22 residues. CDR3: CASSHEVTSGSPQASGANVLTF. The CDR3 nucleotides are TGTGCCAGCAGCCACGAGGTCACTAGCGGGAGTCCCCAGGCCTCTGGGGCCAACGTCCTGACTTTC.

This clone was picked up a small number of times. The chain is built from TRBV5-6 and TRBJ2-7; maybe TRBD2 (5 bases). The CDR3 extends over 14 amino acids. Between the trimmed V and J ends, which lost 0 bases and 5 bases, there was a span of 12 bases. CDR1 and CDR2 from the germline V gene are SGHDT and YYEEEE. The CDR3 sequence: CASSLAPPGNEQYF. The CDR3 nucleotides read TGTGCCAGCAGCTTGGCCCCTCCCGGGAACGAGCAGTACTTC. The variable domain in full, with the rest retrieved from reference TRBV5-6 and TRBJ2-7, is DAGVTQSPTHLIKTRGQQVTLRCSPKSGHDTVSWYQQALGQGPQFIFQYYEEEERQRGNFPDRFSGHQFPNYSSELNVNALLLGDSALYLCASSLAPPGNEQYFGPGTRLTVT.

The V gene is TRBV4-2, the J gene TRBJ2-7, with 7 bases lining up with TRBD1. Trimming at V came to 1 base and at J to 2 bases, leaving 8 bases not matched to a gene. The germline V gene encodes CDR1 LGHNA and CDR2 YNFKEQ. The CDR3 extends over 16 amino acids. CDR3 nucleotides: TGTGCCAGCAGCCAAGCCCTGGGGGACAGAACCTACGAGCAGTACTTC. Its protein is CASSQALGDRTYEQYF.

This rearrangement joins TRBV4-3 to TRBJ2-7; 7 bases map to TRBD1. Germline loops: CDR1 LGHNA, CDR2 YSLEER. The CDR3 extends over 17 amino acids. The V segment lost 0 bases and the J segment 2 bases; nucleotides outside the gene matches: 10. DNA for the CDR3: TGCGCCAGCAGCCAAGAGGAATTGACAGGGTTCCCCTACGAGCAGTACTTC. Translating it yields CASSQEELTGFPYEQYF.

The genes are TRBV10-3 and TRBJ1-2; tentatively, D is TRBD1 (6 bases). Germline V gene sequence: CDR1 ENHRY, CDR2 SYGVKD. V lost 0 bases and J lost 2, with 10 bases in between. This CDR3 is 15 amino acids long. The CDR3 DNA sequence: TGTGCCATCAGTGAGTCGGACAGACCGAACTATGGCTACACCTTC. It codes for CAISESDRPNYGYTF.

The genes are TRBV5-6 and TRBJ2-3, with TRBD2 matching 8 bases. This CDR3 spans 12 amino acids. V lost 4 bases to trimming and J lost 11 bases; unmatched junction nucleotides: 6. Germline V gives CDR1 SGHDT, CDR2 YYEEEE. The CDR3 nucleotides are TGTGCCAGCAGCCCAACTAGCGGAGGGCAGTATTTT. It is translated as CASSPTSGGQYF.

The table lists this clone with a count of one. The chain employs TRBV29-1 and TRBJ2-7; 8 bases match TRBD2. CDR3 size: 15 residues. From germline, CDR1 is SQVTM and CDR2 ANQGSEA. The J segment lost 6 bases and the V segment lost 5 bases, leaving 15 bases of the junction unmatched. The CDR3 protein is CSVKSGWAGGIEQYF. CDR3 nucleotides: TGCAGCGTTAAGTCGGGTTGGGCGGGGGGTATCGAGCAGTACTTC.

The chain uses TRBV5-8 and TRBJ2-1; perhaps TRBD1 as D (6 bases). Germline CDR1 reads SGHTS; CDR2 reads YDEGEE. Trimming removed 3 bases from V and 2 bases from J, with 18 bases in between. This CDR3 contains 17 residues. The CDR3 spells CASSYYRDNDPYNEQFF. For the CDR3, the DNA is TGTGCCAGCAGCTACTACCGGGACAACGATCCCTACAATGAGCAGTTCTTC.

The V gene is TRBV7-2, the J gene TRBJ1-1; 7 nucleotides line up with TRBD1. The germline V gene encodes CDR1 SGHTA and CDR2 FQGNSA. The V and J ends lost 4 bases and 1 base, in that order; junction bases with no gene match: 0. CDR3 length: 13 amino acids. In nucleotides, the CDR3 is TGTGCCAGCAGCTGGGACAGGAACACTGAAGCTTTCTTT. Protein product: CASSWDRNTEAFF.

This rearrangement joins TRBV5-1 to TRBJ2-7, with 9 bases that match TRBD1. CDR1 and CDR2 from the germline V gene are SGHRS and YFSETQ. The trim removed 3 bases at V and 2 bases at J, leaving 6 bases unmatched. CDR3 size: 15 residues. The CDR3 spells CASSSRTGVTYEQYF. The CDR3 nucleotides read TGCGCCAGCAGCTCCCGGACAGGGGTAACCTACGAGCAGTACTTC.

The chain recombines TRBV7-2 with TRBJ1-4; D call uncertain. The germline gives CDR1 SGHTA, CDR2 FQGNSA. This CDR3 is 13 amino acids long. The V gene lost 2 bases and the J gene lost 10 bases, with 11 bases spanning the gap. The CDR3 here is CASSLNHARKLFF. DNA of the CDR3: TGTGCCAGCAGCTTAAACCACGCCAGAAAACTGTTTTTT.

Points on this clone: Other DNA sequences in the sample encode the same CDR3. V is TRBV7-9 and J is TRBJ2-7; the D is unclear. The CDR3 contains 13 residues. V was shortened by 0 bases and J by 3 bases, with 6 bases between the two germline ends. Looked up from germline, CDR1 is SEHNR and CDR2 is FQNEAQ (reference sequence). The CDR3 bases are TGTGCCAGCAGCTTAGCGGCCAGCTACGAGCAGTACTTC. Its protein product is CASSLAASYEQYF.

This clone has more than one count but fewer than ten. The chain employs TRBV18 and TRBJ2-1, with TRBD2 matching over 13 bases. Trimming took 4 bases from V and 7 from J; bases not matched to a gene: 7. The CDR3 is 16 amino acids. Germline-derived CDR1 and CDR2 are KGHSH and LQKENI. CDR3 amino acids: CASSQTSGRAQNEQFF. Written as DNA, the CDR3 is TGTGCCAGCTCACAAACTAGCGGGAGGGCCCAGAATGAGCAGTTCTTC.

The chain joins TRBV4-2 to TRBJ2-4; 10 nucleotides line up with TRBD1. The CDR3 spans 14 residues. CDR1 is LGHNA, CDR2 YNFKEQ, per germline. V shed 5 bases and J 7 bases; nucleotides not matched to a gene: 5. The CDR3 sequence is CASSTQDRGNIQYF. CDR3 DNA: TGTGCCAGCAGCACCCAGGACAGGGGGAACATTCAGTACTTC.